This TCR beta chain was sequenced for a study of T cell repertoires in cytomegalovirus infection. About this clonotype: What it binds is not known.

Study-level results: Carriage of CMV together with the relevant HLA was identifiable through cumulative public TCR beta family frequency. CMV-specific TCR beta clonotypes restricted by HLA-C dominated the ex vivo response.

CDR3 size: 16 residues. V was cut by 1 base and J by 0 bases, with 11 bases left in between. The V gene's germline CDR1 is SGHTA and CDR2 FQGNSA. In TCRdb, the reads were re-called with MiXCR into one record per CDR3 protein. The profile shows approximately 140,000 distinct CDR3 sequences, 20% to 30% of them singletons. The rearrangement joins TRBV7-2 to TRBJ2-3; maybe TRBD2 (6 bases). Sample: PBMCs, sequenced either directly or after in vitro stimulation (not recorded which). The clonotype comes from a human donor in good health (CMV status not recorded). Some clones in this sample may be carry-over from other donors' samples. CDR3 sequence reads: CASSLVTSRSTDTQYF. CDR3 nucleotide sequence: TGTGCCAGCAGCTTAGTAACTAGCCGGAGCACAGATACGCAGTATTTT.